This T cell receptor beta chain is from a study of T cell repertoires in cytomegalovirus infection. A single record per CDR3 protein comes from TCRdb applying MiXCR to the reads. The sample has a few hundred thousand distinct CDR3 sequences; approximately 46% are singletons. Germline CDR1 DFQATT, CDR2 SNEGSKA (reference sequence). Trimming left V 3 bases short and J 0 bases short, with 6 bases between. This CDR3 spans 12 amino acids. Study conclusions and caveats: Identification of carriers of CMV plus the relevant HLA was performed using cumulative public TCR beta family frequency.

There are a few counts of this clonotype. Antigen: not known. The sample was cultured PBMCs, taken from culture after CMV antigen stimulation. The sequence was collected from a human donor in good health (CMV status not recorded). Some clones in this sample may be carry-over from other donors' samples. The genes are TRBV20-1 and TRBJ2-7; no reliable D call. CDR3 residues: CSARTISYEQYF. In DNA form, the CDR3 reads TGCAGTGCTAGGACCATCTCCTACGAGCAGTACTTC.